Sequencing of this TCR beta chain was carried out in a study of CD8 T cells in ankylosing spondylitis (TCRdb year 2017). As for the study more broadly: T cell receptor beta repertoires were profiled in healthy donors and ankylosing spondylitis patients so that disease-linked TCR variants could be found. The whole study cohort included over 85 healthy donors and over 20 ankylosing spondylitis patients. Peripheral blood was sampled, and synovial fluid was additionally collected from ankylosing spondylitis patients.

About this clonotype: Its antigen specificity is not known. No base quality information exists; no much larger clone differs at one position.

Here is what the overall study found, with its caveats: In peripheral blood, the disease-linked clones were found at relatively low frequencies and had a CD8+ phenotype. The disease-linked clones were reported as significantly enriched in matched synovial fluid samples from ankylosing spondylitis patients. Some motif variants were previously reported in synovial fluid and blood of reactive arthritis patients, suggesting common disease-initiation mechanisms. A TCR beta motif of several highly homologous amino acid variants appeared characteristic of blood from ankylosing spondylitis patients.

After removal of 2 bases from V and 6 bases from J, the junction retains 8 bases not matched to a gene. From the cysteine up to the phenylalanine, the CDR3 has a length of 16 residues. Of all the DNA, just the CDR3 is kept, 48 bases in frame from base 1. From a lookup of the germline V gene, CDR1 and CDR2 are MNHEY and SVGEGT. Data came from an Illumina HiSeq 2500. TCR beta libraries were prepared by quantitative 5'-RACE with molecular barcodes. The paper's data handling went like this. Disease-linked TCR variants were identified with a new computational method built on a probabilistic model of VDJ rearrangement. The public sequencing data were trimmed at Q25 with fastp and processed into clonotypes with MiXCR by TCRdb, which kept only in-frame beta chains. Entries that share a CDR3 protein sequence are merged under the most common genes and DNA. The V and J calls and clone size are TCRdb's, not the authors'. For this sample the table gives roughly 180,000 distinct CDR3 sequences, of which around 13% were detected only once. More than 15% of the sample lies in the top ten.

This receptor was identified in a male donor with ankylosing spondylitis or in good health (not recorded which). Source material: blood, either unsorted or a sorted T cell fraction (not recorded which). Here the chain combines TRBV6-2 or TRBV6-3 and TRBJ2-1; the junction holds 9 bases that match TRBD2. The CDR3 protein: CASSYPSGIPGNEQFF. The bases read TGTGCCAGCAGTTACCCTAGCGGGATCCCGGGCAATGAGCAGTTCTTC.